A single T cell receptor (beta chain) is shown here with its context. Per the original data handling: Amplifying reference gene primers gave estimates of nucleated cell counts. The repertoire was sequenced with immunoSEQ multiplex PCR; TCRdb's copy has only in-frame clones and lacks some. The V and J calls and the clone size are those of that table, but D and trimming were determined from the DNA. The sample lists about 68,000 clones, under 95% occurring once. These data come from a study of blood T cell repertoires in COVID-19. Across the study: The United States, Italy and Spain supplied acute and convalescent COVID-19 samples. Sources were T cells, B-cell-depleted T cells, or PBMCs; the material itself was cDNA or gDNA.

This receptor was taken from a woman aged 60-75 years with active COVID-19. Sequenced material: peripheral blood.

DNA for the CDR3: TGTGCCAGCTCCCCCAGGGATAACGGGGCCAACGTCCTGACTTTC. It translates to CASSPRDNGANVLTF. The chain couples TRBV18 to TRBJ2-6, with a weak D call TRBD1 (5 bases). Germline V gene sequence: CDR1 KGHSH, CDR2 LQKENI. This CDR3 spans 15 amino acids. Trimming removed 6 bases at V and 4 bases at J, with 13 bases between.